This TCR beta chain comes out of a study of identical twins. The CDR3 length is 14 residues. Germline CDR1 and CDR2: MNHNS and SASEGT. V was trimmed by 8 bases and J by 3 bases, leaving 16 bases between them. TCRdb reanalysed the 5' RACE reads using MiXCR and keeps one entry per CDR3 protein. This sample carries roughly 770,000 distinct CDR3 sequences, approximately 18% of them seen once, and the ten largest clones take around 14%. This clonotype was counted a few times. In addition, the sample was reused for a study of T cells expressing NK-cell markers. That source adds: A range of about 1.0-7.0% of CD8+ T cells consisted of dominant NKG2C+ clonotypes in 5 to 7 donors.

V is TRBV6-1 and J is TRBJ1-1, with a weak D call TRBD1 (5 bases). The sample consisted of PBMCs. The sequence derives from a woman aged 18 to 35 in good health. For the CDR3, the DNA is TGTGCCAGCGGGCGGCTGGGGGGTGACACTGAAGCTTTCTTT. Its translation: CASGRLGGDTEAFF.